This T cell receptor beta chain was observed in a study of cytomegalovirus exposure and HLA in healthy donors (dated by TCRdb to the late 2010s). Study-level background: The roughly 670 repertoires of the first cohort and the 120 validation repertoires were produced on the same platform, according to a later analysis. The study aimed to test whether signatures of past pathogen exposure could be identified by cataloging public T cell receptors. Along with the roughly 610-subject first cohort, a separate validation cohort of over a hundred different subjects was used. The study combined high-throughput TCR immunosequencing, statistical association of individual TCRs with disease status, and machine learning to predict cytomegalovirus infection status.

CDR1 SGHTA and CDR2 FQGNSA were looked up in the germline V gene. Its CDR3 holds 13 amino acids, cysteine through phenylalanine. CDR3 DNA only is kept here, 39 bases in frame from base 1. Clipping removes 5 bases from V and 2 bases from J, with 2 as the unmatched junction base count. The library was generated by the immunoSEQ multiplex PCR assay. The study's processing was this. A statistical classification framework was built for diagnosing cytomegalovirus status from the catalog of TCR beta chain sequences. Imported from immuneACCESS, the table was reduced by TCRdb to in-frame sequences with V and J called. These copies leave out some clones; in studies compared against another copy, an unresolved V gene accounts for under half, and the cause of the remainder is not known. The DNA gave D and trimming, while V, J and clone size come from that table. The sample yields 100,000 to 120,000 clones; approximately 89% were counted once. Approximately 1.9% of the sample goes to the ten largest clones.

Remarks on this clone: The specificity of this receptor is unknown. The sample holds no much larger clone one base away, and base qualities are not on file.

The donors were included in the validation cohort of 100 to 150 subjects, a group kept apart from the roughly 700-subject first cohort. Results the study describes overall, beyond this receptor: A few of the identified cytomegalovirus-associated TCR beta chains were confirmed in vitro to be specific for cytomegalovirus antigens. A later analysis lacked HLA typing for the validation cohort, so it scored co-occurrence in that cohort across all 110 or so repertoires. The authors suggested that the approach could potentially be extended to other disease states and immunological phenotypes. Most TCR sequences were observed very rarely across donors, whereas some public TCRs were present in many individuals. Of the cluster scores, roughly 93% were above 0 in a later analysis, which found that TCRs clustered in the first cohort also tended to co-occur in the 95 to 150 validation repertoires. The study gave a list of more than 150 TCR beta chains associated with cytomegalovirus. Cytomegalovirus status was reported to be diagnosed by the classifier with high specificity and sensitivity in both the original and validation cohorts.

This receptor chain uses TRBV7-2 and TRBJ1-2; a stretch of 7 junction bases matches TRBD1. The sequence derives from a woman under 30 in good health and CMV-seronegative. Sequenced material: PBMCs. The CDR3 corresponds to CASSAGQNYGYTF. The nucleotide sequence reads TGTGCCAGCAGCGCGGGACAGAACTATGGCTACACCTTC.